This is a list of T cell receptor beta chains from one sample in a study of cytomegalovirus exposure and HLA in healthy donors. Profiling relied on immunoSEQ multiplex PCR, and the TCRdb table lists in-frame clones only, not all of them. Counted here are roughly 120,000 clones, more than 85% occurring once; the ten biggest clones make up about 4.3%. Sequencing was carried out using PBMCs. These receptors were obtained from a man between 18 and 35 years old in good health and CMV-seropositive. Both conserved end residues are part of each CDR3. D genes are given only for firm matches. Not every row has a clone size; where given, it reads once, few, many or a size class.

clone size	D gene	V gene	J gene	CDR3 DNA	CDR3 protein
NA	NA	TRBV10-2	TRBJ2-1	TGCGCCAGCACACAGGAACTTTACAATGAGCAGTTCTTC	CASTQELYNEQFF
NA	NA	TRBV19	TRBJ1-5	TGTGCCAGTAGTACCAAACCCGGAGACAATCAGCCCCAGCATTTT	CASSTKPGDNQPQHF
NA	NA	TRBV15	TRBJ2-2	TGTGCCACCCACCAGCAGGGGAACACCGGGGAGCTGTTTTTT	CATHQQGNTGELFF
NA	NA	TRBV6-1	TRBJ1-1	TGTGCCAGCAGTGGCAGGGGTGTGAACACTGAAGCTTTCTTT	CASSGRGVNTEAFF
NA	NA	TRBV19	TRBJ1-2	TGTGCCAGTGAGCGACCGCCCGGGTATGGCTACACCTTC	CASERPPGYGYTF
NA	NA	TRBV28	TRBJ1-6	TGTGCCAGCAGTTTACCGGACAGCAATTCACCCCTCCACTTT	CASSLPDSNSPLHF
NA	NA	TRBV13	TRBJ2-7	TGTGCCAGCAGCTTAGGCCTTCCGGCAGGGCATGGCGAGCAGTACTTC	CASSLGLPAGHGEQYF
once	NA	TRBV6-1	TRBJ1-6	TGTGCCAGCAGTGAGCGAGTAGGGGCAAATTCACCCCTCCACTTT	CASSERVGANSPLHF
NA	NA	TRBV28	TRBJ1-2	TGTGCCAGCACCGACACCGGGGATAACTATGGCTACACCTTC	CASTDTGDNYGYTF
NA	TRBD2	TRBV10-1	TRBJ2-3	TGCGCCAGCAGCTCTCTAGCGGGGGCCGGGTCAGATACGCAGTATTTT	CASSSLAGAGSDTQYF
NA	TRBD2	TRBV5-1	TRBJ2-1	TGCGCCAGCAGCTTGGCACCCGGGACTAGCGGCCCCAATGAGCAGTTCTTC	CASSLAPGTSGPNEQFF
NA	NA	TRBV4-2	TRBJ2-7	TGTGCCAGCAGCCAAGGGGCGAGCTCCTACGAGCAGTACTTC	CASSQGASSYEQYF
NA	TRBD1	TRBV10-3	TRBJ2-5	TGTGCCATCAGTCAGGGACAGAGCGCCCAGTACTTC	CAISQGQSAQYF
NA	NA	TRBV2	TRBJ1-3	TGTGCCAGCAGGGGCCCGGGAGGCAGAAACACCATATATTTT	CASRGPGGRNTIYF
NA	TRBD1	TRBV5-1	TRBJ2-7	TGCGCCAGCAGCCGCGGGACAGGGGGTTTTTACGAGCAGTACTTC	CASSRGTGGFYEQYF
NA	TRBD1	TRBV5-1	TRBJ1-2	TGCGCCAGCAGCCTCCCTCCGGGACAGTCTAACTATGGCTACACCTTC	CASSLPPGQSNYGYTF
NA	NA	TRBV28	TRBJ2-7	TGTGCCACAGAGGGCCGATACGAGCAGTACTTC	CATEGRYEQYF